The rows below give T cell receptor beta chains drawn from one sample of a study of cytomegalovirus exposure and HLA in healthy donors. TCRdb's table, derived via immunoSEQ multiplex PCR, lists solely in-frame clones and lacks some. The sample has under 150,000 clones; around nine tenths are singletons. The sample comprised PBMCs. The receptors here all came from a man aged 18 to 35 in good health and CMV-seropositive. The CDR3 runs from the conserved cysteine through the conserved F or W. The order of the fields is D gene, V gene, clone size, J gene, CDR3 DNA, CDR3 protein. A D gene is named only where the DNA matches it firmly. Clone size is given for some rows only: seen once, a few or many times, or a class if the clone is expanded.

D: .
V: TRBV5-6
size: .
J: TRBJ1-3
DNA: TGTGCCAGCAGTCATAAAAGGGGCGCTGGAAACACCATATATTTT
CDR3: CASSHKRGAGNTIYF

D: TRBD1
V: TRBV5-6
size: .
J: TRBJ2-7
DNA: TGTGCCAGCAGCTGGGGGACAGGCCACTACGAGCAGTACTTC
CDR3: CASSWGTGHYEQYF

D: .
V: TRBV5-4
size: .
J: TRBJ2-5
DNA: TGTGCCAGCAGCCCCGGACTAATCCAAGAGACCCAGTACTTC
CDR3: CASSPGLIQETQYF

D: .
V: TRBV2
size: .
J: TRBJ2-5
DNA: TGTGCCAGCCTTTACCTAGCTTTGGGAGAGACCCAGTACTTC
CDR3: CASLYLALGETQYF

D: TRBD2
V: TRBV2
size: .
J: TRBJ2-7
DNA: TGTGCCAGCAGTCGTACTAGCGGGAGAAACTACGAGCAGTACTTC
CDR3: CASSRTSGRNYEQYF

D: .
V: TRBV6-6
size: .
J: TRBJ2-1
DNA: TGTGCCAGCATAGAGGACACCTCCTACAATGAGCAGTTCTTC
CDR3: CASIEDTSYNEQFF

D: TRBD1
V: TRBV9
size: .
J: TRBJ2-7
DNA: TGTGCCAGCAGCCCGGGACAGGCCCTCTCCTACGAGCAGTACTTC
CDR3: CASSPGQALSYEQYF

D: .
V: TRBV5-5
size: .
J: TRBJ1-4
DNA: TGTGCCAGCAGTTTTGGACAGCGGATTAATGAAAAACTGTTTTTT
CDR3: CASSFGQRINEKLFF

D: TRBD1
V: TRBV6-1
size: .
J: TRBJ2-7
DNA: TGTGCCAGCAGTGGACGCGGACAGGCCTACGAGCAGTACTTC
CDR3: CASSGRGQAYEQYF

D: .
V: TRBV5-6
size: .
J: TRBJ2-7
DNA: TGTGCCAGCAGCTTGCGGGAAGAGCAGTACTTC
CDR3: CASSLREEQYF

D: .
V: TRBV11-2
size: .
J: TRBJ2-5
DNA: TGTGCCAGCAGCACAGGAGAGGAGACCCAGTACTTC
CDR3: CASSTGEETQYF

D: .
V: TRBV28
size: few
J: TRBJ1-2
DNA: TGTGCCAGCAGTTTAGGGCAGGGCTCCGATGGCTACACCTTC
CDR3: CASSLGQGSDGYTF

D: .
V: TRBV25-1
size: .
J: TRBJ2-1
DNA: TGTGCCAGCAGTGTTATAGGGAGGAACAATGAGCAGTTCTTC
CDR3: CASSVIGRNNEQFF

D: .
V: TRBV5-1
size: .
J: TRBJ1-1
DNA: TGCGCCAGCAGCTTGGGGGCGGGAAACACTGAAGCTTTCTTT
CDR3: CASSLGAGNTEAFF

D: .
V: TRBV5-1
size: .
J: TRBJ2-3
DNA: TGCGCCAGCAGCTTGGATTCGGGTAGCGAGGAGGATACGCAGTATTTT
CDR3: CASSLDSGSEEDTQYF

D: .
V: TRBV30
size: .
J: TRBJ2-2
DNA: TGTGCCTGGAGCCCAGGGGAAACCGGGGAGCTGTTTTTT
CDR3: CAWSPGETGELFF

D: .
V: TRBV28
size: .
J: TRBJ2-7
DNA: TGTGCCAGCAGTCCGGCGGGTGGCCACGAGCAGTACTTC
CDR3: CASSPAGGHEQYF

D: TRBD1
V: TRBV19
size: .
J: TRBJ1-2
DNA: TGTGCCAGTAGTATCGGGACAGGGGAATGGGGCTACACCTTC
CDR3: CASSIGTGEWGYTF

D: TRBD2
V: TRBV7-6
size: .
J: TRBJ2-3
DNA: TGTGCCAGCAGCTGGCAGCGGGGCTACACAGATACGCAGTATTTT
CDR3: CASSWQRGYTDTQYF

D: .
V: TRBV7-6
size: .
J: TRBJ1-3
DNA: TGTGCCAGCAGCACGACAGGTGCAGGAAACACCATATATTTT
CDR3: CASSTTGAGNTIYF

D: .
V: TRBV5-1
size: .
J: TRBJ1-4
DNA: TGCGCCAGCAGCGGCTCGGGGGTTAGAGGGGAAAAACTGTTTTTT
CDR3: CASSGSGVRGEKLFF

D: .
V: TRBV18
size: .
J: TRBJ1-6
DNA: TGTGCCAGCTCACCATGGGGGGTGAGCTCCTATAATTCACCCCTCCACTTT
CDR3: CASSPWGVSSYNSPLHF

D: TRBD1
V: TRBV5-1
size: .
J: TRBJ2-5
DNA: TGCGCCAGCAGGATGCAGGGGGCCGGGGAAGAGACCCAGTACTTC
CDR3: CASRMQGAGEETQYF

D: TRBD1
V: TRBV4-1
size: .
J: TRBJ2-7
DNA: TGCGCCAGCAGCCAAGAGGTTAGCAGGGGGTCGTACGAGCAGTACTTC
CDR3: CASSQEVSRGSYEQYF

D: TRBD1
V: TRBV5-1
size: .
J: TRBJ1-2
DNA: TGCGCCAGCAGCAACGGGACAGCACTCTTTAACTATGGCTACACCTTC
CDR3: CASSNGTALFNYGYTF

D: .
V: TRBV10-1
size: .
J: TRBJ2-3
DNA: TGCGCCAGCAGCGAACAGCCCTCTGGCACAGATACGCAGTATTTT
CDR3: CASSEQPSGTDTQYF

D: .
V: TRBV6-5
size: .
J: TRBJ2-3
DNA: TGTGCCAGCAGCCGGGACTCCACAGATACGCAGTATTTT
CDR3: CASSRDSTDTQYF

D: TRBD1
V: TRBV27
size: .
J: TRBJ2-7
DNA: TGTGCCAGCAGTGCGACAGGGCTCTACGAGCAGTACTTC
CDR3: CASSATGLYEQYF

D: TRBD2
V: TRBV11-2
size: few
J: TRBJ2-5
DNA: TGTGCCAGCAGCCGGCTAGCGGGAGGCCAAGAGACCCAGTACTTC
CDR3: CASSRLAGGQETQYF

D: TRBD2
V: TRBV6-5
size: .
J: TRBJ2-1
DNA: TGTGCCAGCAGACTCGGACTAGCGGGTTACAATGAGCAGTTCTTC
CDR3: CASRLGLAGYNEQFF

D: .
V: TRBV6-1
size: .
J: TRBJ1-4
DNA: TGTGCCAGCAGTGAAGCGCTTCGGGTGCCGCCCGAAAAACTGTTTTTT
CDR3: CASSEALRVPPEKLFF

D: .
V: TRBV15
size: .
J: TRBJ2-1
DNA: TGTGCCACCAGCAAAGGAGGCCAAGGGCGGCGGGATGAGCAGTTCTTC
CDR3: CATSKGGQGRRDEQFF

D: .
V: TRBV11-3
size: .
J: TRBJ2-2
DNA: TGTGCCAGCAGCTTAGTGGGCGCCGGGGAGCTGTTTTTT
CDR3: CASSLVGAGELFF

D: .
V: TRBV14
size: .
J: TRBJ2-7
DNA: TGTGCCAGCAGCCAAGACGCGGGCCCCTACGAGCAGTACTTC
CDR3: CASSQDAGPYEQYF

D: .
V: TRBV30
size: .
J: TRBJ1-1
DNA: TGTGCCTGGACCCCTCAGGGGTTACGGAACACTGAAGCTTTCTTT
CDR3: CAWTPQGLRNTEAFF

D: TRBD1
V: TRBV27
size: .
J: TRBJ1-6
DNA: TGTGCCAGCAGTACTCGAACCGGGACAGGAACTTCACCCCTCCACTTT
CDR3: CASSTRTGTGTSPLHF

D: .
V: TRBV5-1
size: few
J: TRBJ2-7
DNA: TGCGCCAGCAGCCTGGGACCCCCGGGGGACGAGCAGTACTTC
CDR3: CASSLGPPGDEQYF

D: TRBD2
V: TRBV27
size: .
J: TRBJ2-1
DNA: TGTGCCAGCAGTTTCAGGAGGACTAGCGGAATATACAATGAGCAGTTCTTC
CDR3: CASSFRRTSGIYNEQFF

D: TRBD1
V: TRBV7-6
size: .
J: TRBJ2-7
DNA: TGTGCCAGCAGCTCGGCGGGGACAGGGGGCGATGAGCAGTACTTC
CDR3: CASSSAGTGGDEQYF

D: .
V: TRBV18
size: .
J: TRBJ1-2
DNA: TGTGCCAGCTCACCATACTCTCCACCCTATGGCTACACCTTC
CDR3: CASSPYSPPYGYTF

D: .
V: TRBV19
size: .
J: TRBJ1-1
DNA: TGTGCCAGTAGGGACTACAACACTGAAGCTTTCTTT
CDR3: CASRDYNTEAFF

D: .
V: TRBV30
size: .
J: TRBJ1-5
DNA: TGTGCCTGGAGTAAACAGGTCAATCAGCCCCAGCATTTT
CDR3: CAWSKQVNQPQHF

D: TRBD1
V: TRBV6-1
size: .
J: TRBJ2-1
DNA: TGTGCCAGCATGGGGGGACAGGGCCCGGACGATGAGCAGTTCTTC
CDR3: CASMGGQGPDDEQFF

D: TRBD1
V: TRBV10-3
size: .
J: TRBJ1-1
DNA: TGTGCCATCAGTGAGTGGAGGGACAGGGGCACTGAAGCTTTCTTT
CDR3: CAISEWRDRGTEAFF

D: TRBD1
V: TRBV19
size: .
J: TRBJ2-7
DNA: TGTGCCAGTAGTTCCCGGGACAGGGCAACCTACGAGCAGTACTTC
CDR3: CASSSRDRATYEQYF

D: .
V: TRBV6-5
size: .
J: TRBJ2-1
DNA: TGTGCCAGCAGGATACAGGGTCCTAAGAACAATGAGCAGTTCTTC
CDR3: CASRIQGPKNNEQFF

D: TRBD1
V: TRBV9
size: .
J: TRBJ1-2
DNA: TGTGCCAGCAGCGTTGAAGGGACAGGGACCTTGTTGGATGGCTACACCTTC
CDR3: CASSVEGTGTLLDGYTF

D: TRBD2
V: TRBV27
size: .
J: TRBJ2-7
DNA: TGTGCCAGCAAACCGGGACTAGGCCTACCCTGGGAGCAGTACTTC
CDR3: CASKPGLGLPWEQYF

D: .
V: TRBV6-1
size: .
J: TRBJ2-3
DNA: TGTGCCAGCAAAACGGAGGCTACGCAGTATTTT
CDR3: CASKTEATQYF

D: TRBD1
V: TRBV5-1
size: .
J: TRBJ2-7
DNA: TGCGCCAGCAGCTCCTGGACAGGGGATGGGTACGAGCAGTACTTC
CDR3: CASSSWTGDGYEQYF

D: TRBD2
V: TRBV6-5
size: .
J: TRBJ2-3
DNA: TGTGCCAGCAGTTCCGCAGGTGCGGGAGAAACAGATACGCAGTATTTT
CDR3: CASSSAGAGETDTQYF

D: .
V: TRBV7-9
size: .
J: TRBJ1-5
DNA: TGTGCCAGCAGCTTAACAGGGAATAGCAATCAGCCCCAGCATTTT
CDR3: CASSLTGNSNQPQHF

D: .
V: TRBV6-6
size: .
J: TRBJ2-7
DNA: TGTGCCAGCAACACGAACAGGGCACATCACGAGCAGTACTTC
CDR3: CASNTNRAHHEQYF

D: TRBD1
V: TRBV18
size: .
J: TRBJ2-5
DNA: TGTGCCAGCTCAGAGGGACAGGGGATCGAGACCCAGTACTTC
CDR3: CASSEGQGIETQYF

D: .
V: TRBV7-6
size: .
J: TRBJ2-7
DNA: TGTGCCAGCAGCCCAAACGGGGTACAGCAGTACTTC
CDR3: CASSPNGVQQYF

D: .
V: TRBV2
size: .
J: TRBJ1-3
DNA: TGTGCCAGCAGAGAAGTTCGTGACACCATATATTTT
CDR3: CASREVRDTIYF

D: TRBD2
V: TRBV5-1
size: .
J: TRBJ2-1
DNA: TGCGCCAGCAGCTCTGGACTAGCGGGAGTTAAGGTGCGTGATGAGCAGTTCTTC
CDR3: CASSSGLAGVKVRDEQFF

D: .
V: TRBV20-1
size: .
J: TRBJ2-1
DNA: TGCAGTGCTAGAATGGCAGGCGAGCAGTTCTTC
CDR3: CSARMAGEQFF

D: TRBD1
V: TRBV27
size: .
J: TRBJ2-7
DNA: TGTGCCAGCAGTTTCCAATCAGAGGGACAGGGGGGGGAGCAGTACTTC
CDR3: CASSFQSEGQGGEQYF

D: TRBD2
V: TRBV7-8
size: .
J: TRBJ2-7
DNA: TGTGCCAGCAGTTCTACCGGGACTAGCGGGAGGGGGGGTGCTCACGAGCAGTACTTC
CDR3: CASSSTGTSGRGGAHEQYF